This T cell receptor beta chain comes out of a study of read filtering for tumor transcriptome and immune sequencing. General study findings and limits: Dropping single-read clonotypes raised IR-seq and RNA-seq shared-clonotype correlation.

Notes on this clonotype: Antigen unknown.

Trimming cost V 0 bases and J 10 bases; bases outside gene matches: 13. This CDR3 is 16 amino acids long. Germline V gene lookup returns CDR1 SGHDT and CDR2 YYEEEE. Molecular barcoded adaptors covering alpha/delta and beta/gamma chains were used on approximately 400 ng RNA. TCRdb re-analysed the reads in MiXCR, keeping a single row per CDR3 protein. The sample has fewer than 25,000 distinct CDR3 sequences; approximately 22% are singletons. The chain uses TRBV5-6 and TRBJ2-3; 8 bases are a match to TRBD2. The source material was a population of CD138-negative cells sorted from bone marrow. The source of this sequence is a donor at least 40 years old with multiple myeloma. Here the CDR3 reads CASSLAGGSGGRSQYF. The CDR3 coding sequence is TGTGCCAGCAGCTTGGCCGGTGGGAGCGGGGGAAGGTCGCAGTATTTT.